The clone carrying this TCR beta chain has a handful of counts. The sample originates from a study of cytomegalovirus exposure and HLA in healthy donors. PCR primers comprised 60 Vbeta and 13 Jbeta primers. Clones were sequenced by immunoSEQ multiplex PCR, and TCRdb holds only the in-frame ones, with some missing. The sample lists about 89,000 clones, around 77% seen once, with about 4% in the top ten. Germline CDR1 and CDR2: ENHRY and SYGVKD. The length of the CDR3 is 16 residues. J gave up 3 bases and V 0 bases, and 5 bases lay outside the gene matches. J is TRBJ2-3 and V is TRBV10-3; 8 positions agree with TRBD2. Sequenced input: PBMCs. The TCR was taken from a man aged 25 to 40 in good health and CMV-seronegative. In nucleotides, the CDR3 is TGTGCCATCAGTGAGTCTCAAGCGGGGGCAACAGATACGCAGTATTTT. It translates to CAISESQAGATDTQYF.